This TCR beta chain was sequenced in a study of blood T cell repertoires in COVID-19. Turning to the study itself: Italy, Spain and the United States were the sources of the convalescent and acute COVID-19 samples. PBMCs, B-cell-depleted T cells, or T cells provided the cDNA or gDNA that made up the material.

A Seattle source enrolled patients during active infection and followed them longitudinally. Original analysis: Amplifying reference gene primers gave estimates of nucleated cell counts. Sequenced by immunoSEQ multiplex PCR; TCRdb stores in-frame clones only, minus some. V, J and clone size reflect that table, while D and trimming were determined from the DNA. The table records some 390,000 clones, approximately 91% of them present only once. Germline V lookup: CDR1 MRHNA, CDR2 SNTAGT. V shed 0 bases and J 3 bases; nucleotides not matched to a gene: 6. The CDR3 has 17 residues. This clone was observed once.

The TCR was taken from a woman aged 40-49 years with COVID-19, enrolled during active disease. The source material was peripheral blood. The chain uses TRBV6-4 and TRBJ2-3, with TRBD1 matching over 10 bases. CDR3 region: CASSDSSPGQGTDTQYF. Here the CDR3 DNA reads TGTGCCAGCAGTGACTCGAGTCCGGGACAGGGGACAGATACGCAGTATTTT.